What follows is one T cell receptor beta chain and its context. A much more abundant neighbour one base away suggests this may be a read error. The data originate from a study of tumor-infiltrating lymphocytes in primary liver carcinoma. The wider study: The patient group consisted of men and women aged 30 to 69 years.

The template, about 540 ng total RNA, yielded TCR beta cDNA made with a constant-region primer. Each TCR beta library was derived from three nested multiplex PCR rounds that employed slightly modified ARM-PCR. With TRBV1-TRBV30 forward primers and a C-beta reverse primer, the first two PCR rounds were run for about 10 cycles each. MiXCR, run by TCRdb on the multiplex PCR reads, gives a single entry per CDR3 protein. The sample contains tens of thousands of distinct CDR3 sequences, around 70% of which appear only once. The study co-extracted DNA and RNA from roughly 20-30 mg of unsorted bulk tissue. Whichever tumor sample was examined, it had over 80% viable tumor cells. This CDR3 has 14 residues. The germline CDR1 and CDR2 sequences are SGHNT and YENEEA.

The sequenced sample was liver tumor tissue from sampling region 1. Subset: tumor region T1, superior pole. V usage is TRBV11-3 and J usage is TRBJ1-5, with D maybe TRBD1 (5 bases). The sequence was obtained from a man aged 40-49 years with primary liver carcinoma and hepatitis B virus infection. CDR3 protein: CASTDSYSNQPQHF. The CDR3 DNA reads TGTGCCAGCACTGACAGCTATAGCAATCAGCCCCAACATTTT.